This TCR beta chain stems from a study of beta chain features in type 1 diabetes. Study-wide context: Age, gender, cell numbers and subset yield matched between patients and controls.

This CDR3 has 14 amino acids. Germline-derived CDR1 and CDR2 are MNHEY and SVGAGI. Trimming removed 0 bases at V and 1 base at J, with 6 bases between. This clone was picked up a small number of times. Antigen: not known. General study points: TCRB CDR3s were moderately but significantly shorter in Type 1 diabetes patients in all four CD4+ subsets.

The investigators reverse transcribed all of the isolated RNA, so they sequenced expressed TCRB transcripts. TCRdb keeps only in-frame clones here, not all; method: immunoSEQ multiplex PCR. In the table there are hundreds of thousands of clones, approximately 11% of which are singletons. Researchers reported sorting CD4+ naive, central memory, regulatory and stem cell-like memory cells via CD45RO/CCR7/CD25/CD127/CD95/CD27. All of the sorted populations showed purity greater than 98%. This receptor was taken from a man aged 25-45 years with type 1 diabetes. V usage is TRBV6-5 and J usage is TRBJ2-5; unclear D gene. Sequenced input: naive CD4+ T cells from blood. The CDR3 nucleotides are TGTGCCAGCAGTTACTCGCGGTTCCAAGAGACCCAGTACTTC. The encoded protein is CASSYSRFQETQYF.